This T cell receptor beta chain was captured by sequencing in a study of beta chain features in type 1 diabetes. Study-level background: Healthy donors, compared against patients, showed similar age, gender and cell yields. The examined sorted cells totaled 107,917,701 across samples.

It was via CD45RO/CCR7/CD25/CD127/CD95/CD27 that CD4+ naive, central memory, regulatory and stem cell-like memory cells were sorted. Purities over 98% were achieved in all sorted populations. The CDR3 loop spans 13 amino acids. The germline V and J ends were trimmed by 3 bases and 4 bases, with 9 bases remaining between them. CDR1 is SGHNT, CDR2 YENEEA, per germline. The entirety of the isolated RNA underwent reverse transcription, so expressed TCRB transcripts were sequenced. Sequenced by immunoSEQ multiplex PCR; TCRdb stores in-frame clones only, minus some. The table includes 250,000 to 350,000 clones, approximately 14% detected once.

The TCR comes from a man younger than 40 in good health. The rearrangement joins TRBV11-3 to TRBJ1-1; D may be TRBD1 (5 bases). The sample comprised central memory CD4+ T cells from blood. CDR3 in DNA: TGTGCCAGCAGCTTCAGGGAAGGCACTGAAGCTTTCTTT. Amino acids: CASSFREGTEAFF.